A single sample gave rise to the 26 T cell receptor beta chains below, sequenced in a study of kidney transplant recipient with SARS-CoV-2 infection. TCRdb recomputed calls from the reads with MiXCR, one row per CDR3 protein. Of roughly 230,000 distinct CDR3 sequences listed, 29% were seen once; the top ten hold under 7.5%. Specimen: a blood sample, collected at baseline and on day 111 from a kidney transplant recipient. These receptors all stem from a male patient in his thirties who had COVID-19 and was a kidney transplant recipient. Some of these T cells may belong to the graft donor.

With respect to this clonotype: It may be a read error: a sequence one base away is much more abundant. This chain joins TRBV3-1 and TRBJ2-5; D is ambiguous. CDR1 is LGHDT, CDR2 YNNKEL, per germline (reference sequence). The length of the CDR3 is 17 residues. V was pared by 7 bases and J by 5 bases, with 26 bases between. CDR3 DNA: TGTGCCAGCAACGTGACAAATCCCATTTCTTTCTCTGAGACCCAGTACTTC. It specifies CASNVTNPISFSETQYF.

This chain joins TRBV6-5 and TRBJ1-1; D is unresolved. CDR3 length: 11 amino acids. The V gene's germline CDR1 is MNHEY and CDR2 SVGAGI. V shed 7 bases and J shed 8 bases, with 11 bases lying between them. CDR3 sequence reads: CASKRMGEAFF. CDR3 DNA: TGTGCCAGCAAAAGGATGGGGGAAGCTTTCTTT.

In this sample, this clonotype turned up many times. The chain combines TRBV4-3 with TRBJ1-2, with D hard to call. V lost 5 bases to trimming and J lost 4 bases, with 23 bases between them. CDR3 length: 17 residues. CDR1 and CDR2 (germline): LGHNA, YSLEER. This chain's CDR3 is CASSKRSGRRKTYGYTF. DNA of the CDR3: TGCGCCAGCAGCAAAAGGTCAGGACGTCGAAAGACCTATGGCTACACCTTC.

This clonotype was recorded at least ten times. The chain has TRBV20-1 and TRBJ1-2; D remains ambiguous. V was pared by 0 bases and J by 6 bases, with 14 bases between. CDR3 length equals 14 residues. The germline V gene encodes CDR1 DFQATT and CDR2 SNEGSKA (reference sequence). CDR3 nucleotides: TGCAGTGCTAGAGATGGAAGGAAACGGCATGGCTACACCTTC. Protein sequence: CSARDGRKRHGYTF.

There are many counts of this clonotype. The V gene is TRBV28, the J gene TRBJ1-2, with D unclear. Germline CDR1 is MDHEN and CDR2 is SYDVKM. Trimming left V 0 bases short and J 1 base short, with 6 bases between. The CDR3 contains 14 residues. The CDR3: CASSLWGGNYGYTF. CDR3 nucleotide sequence: TGTGCCAGCAGTTTATGGGGAGGTAACTATGGCTACACCTTC.

This clonotype was seen many times. The chain employs TRBV18 and TRBJ1-4; D is ambiguous. V was shortened by 2 bases and J by 5 bases, with 6 bases between the two germline ends. CDR1 is KGHSH and CDR2 is LQKENI in the germline V gene. The CDR3 is 13 amino acids. The chain's CDR3 is CASSPWGNEKLFF. CDR3 sequence (DNA): TGTGCCAGCTCACCATGGGGAAATGAAAAACTGTTTTTT.

As to this clonotype: A single base separates this from a much larger clone, so it may be a read error. The CDR3 region is CATGILASTRKTYGYTF. In nucleotides, the CDR3 is TGTGCCACCGGTATACTTGCTAGTACCAGAAAGACCTATGGCTACACCTTC. The chain has TRBV24-1 and TRBJ1-2; D is ambiguous. CDR1 and CDR2 from the germline V gene are KGHDR and SFDVKD. This CDR3 has 17 amino acids. Trimming removed 9 bases at V and 4 bases at J, with 26 bases between.

Note on this clonotype: It may be a read error: a sequence one base away is much more abundant. This sequence joins TRBV7-3 and TRBJ1-1, with D perhaps TRBD1 (6 bases). The CDR3 is 15 amino acids. In germline, CDR1 is SGHTA, CDR2 FQGTGA. The chain's CDR3 is CASSLTAGADTEALF. For the CDR3, the DNA is TGTGCCAGCAGCCTCACGGCGGGGGCGGACACTGAAGCTCTCTTT.

This clonotype was counted between two and nine times. This may stem from a read error, because a much larger clone lies one nucleotide away. V is TRBV23-1 and J is TRBJ1-2; D is undetermined. TRBV23-1 is an ORF, with its function uncertain. The CDR3 loop spans 17 amino acids. Trimming left V 5 bases short and J 4 bases short, with 23 bases between. The CDR3 region has the DNA TGCGCCAGCAGTGGAGAGGCGCTACGCAGAAAGGCCTATGGCTACACCTTC. Its protein product is CASSGEALRRKAYGYTF.

There are many counts of this clonotype. This chain links TRBV9 with TRBJ1-2; TRBD1 might be the D (6 bases). CDR3 size: 15 residues. The germline V and J ends were trimmed by 0 bases and 4 bases, with 13 bases remaining between them. The V gene's germline CDR1 is SGDLS and CDR2 YYNGEE. In nucleotides, the CDR3 is TGTGCCAGCAGCGTAGCTACCGGGACAAGCTATGGCTACACCTTC. Residues: CASSVATGTSYGYTF.

This clonotype has ten or more counts. The chain combines TRBV24-1 with TRBJ2-6; D gene ambiguous. V was cut by 2 bases and J by 2 bases, with 0 bases left in between. From germline, CDR1 is KGHDR and CDR2 SFDVKD. There are 13 residues in the CDR3. The CDR3 DNA sequence: TGTGCCACCAGTGATTCTGGGGCCAACGTCCTGACTTTC. Encoded protein: CATSDSGANVLTF.

CDR3 bases: TGCAGTGTGCGACGGGAAGTTCTTAACAATGAGCAGTTCTTC. It codes for CSVRREVLNNEQFF. This chain uses TRBV20-1 with TRBJ2-1, with a tentative D call TRBD2 (5 bases). The CDR3 length is 14 residues. CDR1 is DFQATT, CDR2 SNEGSKA, per germline (reference sequence). Trimming left V 7 bases short and J 5 bases short, with 18 bases between.

Remarks on this clonotype: A read error may be the cause here, since a much bigger clone is one base away. The chain carries TRBV7-8 and TRBJ2-2; D gene ambiguous. The CDR3 runs to 14 residues. Germline assignment: CDR1 SGHVS and CDR2 FQNEAQ. V lost 0 bases and J lost 2, with 4 bases in between. The CDR3 sequence: CASSLASNTGELFF. CDR3 nucleotides: TGTGCCAGCAGCTTAGCATCTAACACCGGGGAGCTGTTTTTT.

This clonotype was observed at least ten times. The chain has TRBV28 and TRBJ1-2; no reliable D call. V lost 6 bases and J 8 bases, leaving 7 bases between the germline ends. This CDR3 is 10 amino acids long. Germline loops: CDR1 MDHEN, CDR2 SYDVKM. CDR3 sequence (DNA): TGTGCCAGCAGGCTGAACGGCTACACCTTC. Protein product: CASRLNGYTF.

This chain joins TRBV24-1 and TRBJ2-2; perhaps TRBD1 as D (5 bases). V was shortened by 6 bases and J by 2 bases, with 9 bases between the two germline ends. The CDR3 contains 14 residues. Per germline, CDR1 KGHDR and CDR2 SFDVKD. This chain's CDR3 is CATSPQDNTGELFF. CDR3 coding DNA: TGTGCCACCAGTCCACAGGATAACACCGGGGAGCTGTTTTTT.

Worth noting for this clonotype: This could be a read error, since a much larger clone is one nucleotide away. This sequence joins TRBV5-1 and TRBJ1-1; no definite D call. CDR3 length: 14 residues. Germline CDR1 reads SGHRS; CDR2 reads YFSETQ. DNA of the CDR3: TGCGCCAGCGGCTTGTCCGGGGTTGGGACTGAAGCTTTCTTT. Encoded protein: CASGLSGVGTEAFF.

The chain is built from TRBV6-5 and TRBJ2-1, with unresolved D. V was cut by 10 bases and J by 4 bases, with 20 bases left in between. The CDR3 loop spans 15 amino acids. From germline, CDR1 is MNHEY and CDR2 SVGAGI. In nucleotides, the CDR3 is TGTGCCACCCAACGTGGACCCGTTGGGTACAATGAGCAGTTCTTC. This translates into CATQRGPVGYNEQFF.

Comment on this clonotype: A clone one base away is much larger, so this may be a read error. The J gene is TRBJ1-1, the V gene TRBV4-2; 11 nucleotides line up with TRBD1. Germline V lookup: CDR1 LGHNA, CDR2 YNFKEQ. The V and J ends lost 4 bases and 2 bases, in that order; junction bases with no gene match: 3. The CDR3 totals 15 residues. The CDR3 region is CASSPRTGGNTEAFF. Here the CDR3 DNA reads TGTGCCAGCAGCCCGAGGACAGGGGGCAACACTGAAGCTTTCTTT.

This clonotype appeared many times. The chain carries TRBV6-5 and TRBJ1-5; D call uncertain. The germline V and J ends were trimmed by 8 bases and 4 bases, with 9 bases remaining between them. CDR3 length: 12 amino acids. Germline V lookup: CDR1 MNHEY, CDR2 SVGAGI. CDR3 region: CASGEVNQPQHF. CDR3 coding DNA: TGTGCCAGCGGAGAGGTAAATCAGCCCCAGCATTTT.

The V call is TRBV30, the J call TRBJ1-2, with no clear D. The CDR3 runs to 16 residues. The V end lost 3 bases, the J end lost 4 bases, and 21 bases lay between the germline ends. Germline V lookup: CDR1 GTSNPN, CDR2 SVGIG (reference sequence). Here the CDR3 reads CAWSDARYRKTYGYTF. CDR3 in DNA: TGTGCCTGGAGCGATGCGCGTTATAGAAAGACCTATGGCTACACCTTC.

This clonotype occurred a few times. The chain couples TRBV7-2 to TRBJ2-3; perhaps TRBD2 as D (6 bases). Germline V gene sequence: CDR1 SGHTA, CDR2 FQGNSA. The V end lost 5 bases, the J end lost 1 base, and 16 bases lay between the germline ends. The CDR3 has 16 residues. For the CDR3, the DNA is TGTGCCAGCAGCACGTACACCGGGGGTGGCACAGATACGCAGTATTTT. Amino acid sequence: CASSTYTGGGTDTQYF.

This clonotype was counted ten times or more. This CDR3 is CASSYNYGYTF. The CDR3 nucleotides read TGTGCCAGCAGCTATAACTATGGCTACACCTTC. V and J are TRBV7-9 and TRBJ1-2; D not certain. The V end was cut by 4 bases, the J end by 1 base, with 1 base between. The CDR3 is 11 amino acids. CDR1 and CDR2 from the germline V gene are SEHNR and FQNEAQ (reference sequence).

This clonotype was recorded many times. The V and J genes are TRBV18 and TRBJ2-3; D gene unclear. Germline V CDR1 and CDR2: KGHSH, LQKENI. The V gene lost 0 bases and the J gene lost 2 bases, with 6 bases spanning the gap. The CDR3 is 14 amino acids. As DNA, the CDR3 is TGTGCCAGCTCACCACCCGTAAACACAGATACGCAGTATTTT. Residues: CASSPPVNTDTQYF.

Concerning this clonotype itself: A much more abundant neighbour one base away suggests this may be a read error. The J gene is TRBJ2-5, the V gene TRBV28; D is perhaps TRBD2 (6 bases). Germline V lookup: CDR1 MDHEN, CDR2 SYDVKM. CDR3 length equals 15 residues. The chain's CDR3 is CASSLSGTPFREQNF. CDR3 sequence (DNA): TGTGCCAGCAGTTTATCAGGGACTCCATTTAGGGAGCAGAACTTC.

This clonotype came up many times. The V gene is TRBV7-6, the J gene TRBJ2-3, with 8 bases aligning to TRBD2. The length of the CDR3 is 15 residues. V trimming: 5 bases; J trimming: 4 bases; junction bases outside the gene matches: 8. The germline gives CDR1 SGHVS, CDR2 FNYEAQ. In nucleotides, the CDR3 is TGTGCCAGCAGCCCTGGCGCGGGAGGTCCAGATACGCAGTATTTT. Residues: CASSPGAGGPDTQYF.

The genes are TRBV21-1 and TRBJ2-3; the table gives TRBD2 as D, unverified against the DNA. TRBV21-1 is described as a pseudogene. This CDR3 has 17 residues. CDR3 amino acids: CASSSTIATVMQDTQYF. The DNA of the CDR3 is TGTGCCAGCAGTTCGACTATAGCTACAGTCATGCAAGATACGCAGTATTTT.